Below are 21 T cell receptor beta chains sequenced from a single sample in a study of blood T cell repertoires in COVID-19 (TCRdb year 2020). The protocol used for the library was the immunoSEQ multiplex PCR assay. TCRdb took this table from immuneACCESS and kept in-frame rearrangements with V and J called. Such tables lack part of the clones; where checked against another copy, unresolved V genes explain under half of the gap, and the rest is unexplained. In all, the sample holds 48,000 or so clones, and around 86% of those were seen once. The ten largest account for about 2.5% of the sample. Material: peripheral blood. Source of these receptors: a woman over 75 with COVID-19, enrolled during active disease.

This chain links TRBV5-1 with TRBJ2-5; TRBD2 is a possible D gene (6 bases). Per germline, CDR1 SGHRS and CDR2 YFSETQ. CDR3 length equals 13 residues. The germline V and J ends were trimmed by 4 bases and 4 bases, with 11 bases remaining between them. CDR3 sequence (DNA): TGCGCCAGCAGCGCCTCGGGAGCAGAGACCCAGTACTTC. Translating it yields CASSASGAETQYF.

V is TRBV6-5 and J is TRBJ1-4; no firm D call. V was clipped by 6 bases and J by 8 bases, with 13 bases between them. CDR1 and CDR2 from the germline V gene are MNHEY and SVGAGI. This CDR3 spans 13 amino acids. The CDR3 DNA sequence: TGTGCCAGCAGACCGGACTTAAACGAAAAACTGTTTTTT. It yields the protein CASRPDLNEKLFF.

This chain connects TRBV19 to TRBJ1-2; 7 bases agree with TRBD1. Germline CDR1 LNHDA, CDR2 SQIVND (reference sequence). The CDR3 has 21 residues. The ends lost 4 bases at V and 4 bases at J; junction bases unmatched: 27. The CDR3 DNA is TGTGCCAGTAGTACTCCCCCGCCGATGAGGACAGGTCTTTCCCGCGGCTATGGCTACACCTTC. As protein: CASSTPPPMRTGLSRGYGYTF.

The chain employs TRBV19 and TRBJ1-3; D remains unclear. Trimming removed 2 bases from V and 4 bases from J, with 6 bases in between. The germline CDR1 and CDR2 sequences are LNHDA and SQIVND (reference sequence). The CDR3 contains 13 residues. In DNA, the CDR3 is TGTGCCAGTAGTATAACGGAGGGAAACACCATATATTTT. The encoded protein is CASSITEGNTIYF.

V is TRBV18 and J is TRBJ1-3, with 8 bases matching TRBD1. There are 15 residues in the CDR3. In germline, CDR1 is KGHSH, CDR2 LQKENI. V dropped 6 bases and J dropped 2; count of bases not matched to a gene: 6. The DNA of the CDR3 is TGTGCCAGCTCCCAGGGACAGGCGCCTGGAAACACCATATATTTT. Amino acid sequence: CASSQGQAPGNTIYF.

The chain recombines TRBV5-1 with TRBJ2-6, with D possibly matching TRBD2 (6 bases). The CDR3 spans 18 residues. Trimming stripped 0 bases from V and 0 bases from J, with 13 bases between. Germline V gives CDR1 SGHRS, CDR2 YFSETQ. CDR3 loop: CASSLGWTTSSGANVLTF. CDR3 in DNA: TGCGCCAGCAGCTTGGGATGGACTACCTCCTCTGGGGCCAACGTCCTGACTTTC.

The chain has TRBV7-2 and TRBJ1-3; perhaps TRBD1 as D (5 bases). V was clipped by 5 bases and J by 3 bases, with 17 bases between them. This CDR3 contains 16 residues. CDR1 and CDR2 from the germline V gene are SGHTA and FQGNSA. The CDR3 loop reads CASSLPQGSYGNTIYF. For the CDR3, the DNA is TGTGCCAGCAGCCTACCGCAGGGTTCGTATGGAAACACCATATATTTT.

This clone has just one count. CDR3 bases: TGTGCCAGCAGTTACATCACCGCGGCGAGCAACGTCCTGACTTTC. Protein: CASSYITAASNVLTF. The chain has TRBV6-5 and TRBJ2-6; D gene uncertain. V dropped 2 bases and J dropped 9 bases, with 14 bases sitting between them. CDR1 and CDR2 from the germline V gene are MNHEY and SVGAGI. The CDR3 extends over 15 amino acids.

This chain links TRBV6-5 with TRBJ1-1, with a possible D match to TRBD1 (6 bases). Germline V gene data show CDR1 as MNHEY and CDR2 as SVGAGI. CDR3 size: 14 residues. The germline V and J ends were trimmed by 3 bases and 6 bases, with 14 bases remaining between them. Here the CDR3 DNA reads TGTGCCAGCAGTTATAACAGGGACGGCGCTGAAGCTTTCTTT. As protein: CASSYNRDGAEAFF.

The V and J genes are TRBV7-9 and TRBJ2-1; 8 bases match TRBD1. Germline V gives CDR1 SEHNR, CDR2 FQNEAQ (reference sequence). The CDR3 covers 14 residues. V lost 1 base to trimming and J lost 9 bases; unmatched junction nucleotides: 5. CDR3 sequence (DNA): TGTGCCAGCAGCTTAGGGACAGGGAGGCCTGAGCAGTTCTTC. Protein sequence: CASSLGTGRPEQFF.

V is TRBV27 and J is TRBJ1-1; 9 bases agree with TRBD1. The CDR3 covers 15 residues. The J segment lost 6 bases and the V segment lost 3 bases, leaving 8 bases of the junction unmatched. Germline lookup yields CDR1 MNHEY and CDR2 SMNVEV (reference sequence). The CDR3 region is CASSLRDRVRAEAFF. The DNA of the CDR3 is TGTGCCAGCAGTTTGCGGGACAGGGTAAGAGCTGAAGCTTTCTTT.

V usage is TRBV18 and J usage is TRBJ2-7; D might be TRBD1 (6 bases). Germline loops: CDR1 KGHSH, CDR2 LQKENI. The CDR3 length is 13 residues. Deletions cut 1 base from V and 5 bases from J, with 9 bases between. As DNA, the CDR3 is TGTGCCAGCTCACCACTCAGGGGCCACGAGCAGTACTTC. Translating it yields CASSPLRGHEQYF.

The genes are TRBV7-3 and TRBJ1-2, with a weak D call TRBD1 (5 bases). V dropped 5 bases and J dropped 6 bases, with 13 bases sitting between them. The CDR3 runs to 13 residues. Germline V gene lookup returns CDR1 SGHTA and CDR2 FQGTGA. The CDR3 protein is CASSPQGLDGYTF. As DNA, the CDR3 is TGTGCCAGCAGCCCGCAGGGTCTTGATGGCTACACCTTC.

This chain joins TRBV21-1 and TRBJ2-5; TRBD1 is the table's D call and was not checked against the DNA. TRBV21-1 is listed as a pseudogene. The CDR3 covers 15 residues. CDR3: CASSNPGIQMGTQYF. The CDR3 DNA reads as TGTGCCAGCAGCAACCCAGGAATTCAAATGGGGACCCAGTACTTC.

This clone is judged medium-sized. The chain carries TRBV9 and TRBJ2-5, with D perhaps TRBD1 (6 bases). This CDR3 region has 14 residues. The V gene lost 4 bases and the J gene lost 9 bases, with 19 bases spanning the gap. Germline V gene lookup returns CDR1 SGDLS and CDR2 YYNGEE. The CDR3 nucleotides read TGTGCCAGCAGCCCTCGGACAGATCCCGTGTCCCAGTACTTC. Translating gives CASSPRTDPVSQYF.

The chain links TRBV14 to TRBJ2-5; TRBD2 aligns across 9 bases. The CDR3 is made up of 16 amino acids. Germline trimming cut 2 bases from V and 4 bases from J; bases unmatched to any gene: 8. CDR1 is SGHDN and CDR2 is FVKESK in the germline V gene. CDR3 coding DNA: TGTGCCAGCAGCCAAAATAGCGGGAGCGCTGGAGAGACCCAGTACTTC. Its protein is CASSQNSGSAGETQYF.

The chain combines TRBV6-1 with TRBJ2-5, with D possibly matching TRBD2 (6 bases). The CDR3 is 17 amino acids. Trimming cost V 0 bases and J 4 bases, with 18 bases left between them. CDR1 is MNHNS, CDR2 SASEGT, per germline. The CDR3 loop reads CASSEAPLPGAGETQYF. CDR3 DNA: TGTGCCAGCAGTGAAGCGCCATTACCGGGAGCTGGAGAGACCCAGTACTTC.

This clone occurred once. This rearrangement joins TRBV5-4 to TRBJ1-1, with D perhaps matching TRBD1 (6 bases). Trimming cost V 4 bases and J 6 bases, with 19 bases left between them. The CDR3 contains 15 residues. Looked up from germline, CDR1 is SGHNT and CDR2 is YYREEE (reference sequence). The CDR3, as DNA: TGTGCCAGCAGCCCGGGGGGGGGCTTACCGTCTGAAGCTTTCTTT. Translating it yields CASSPGGGLPSEAFF. Full variable domain (missing parts from reference TRBV5-4 and TRBJ1-1): ETGVTQSPTHLIKTRGQQVTLRCSSQSGHNTVSWYQQALGQGPQFIFQYYREEENGRGNFPPRFSGLQFPNYSSELNVNALELDDSALYLCASSPGGGLPSEAFFGQGTRLTVV.

This chain joins TRBV28 and TRBJ1-1, with 8 bases lining up with TRBD1. Germline V gene lookup returns CDR1 MDHEN and CDR2 SYDVKM. V was pared by 6 bases and J by 1 base, with 4 bases of the junction left unmatched. CDR3 length equals 14 residues. The CDR3 region has the DNA TGTGCCAGCAGCCCGGGACAGGAGAACACTGAAGCTTTCTTT. Translated: CASSPGQENTEAFF. Variable domain in full (rest from reference TRBV28 and TRBJ1-1): DVKVTQSSRYLVKRTGEKVFLECVQDMDHENMFWYRQDPGLGLRLIYFSYDVKMKEKGDIPEGYSVSREKKERFSLILESASTNQTSMYLCASSPGQENTEAFFGQGTRLTVV.

The chain joins TRBV12-3 or TRBV12-4 to TRBJ2-7; D is possibly TRBD1 (5 bases). Trimming removed 1 base from V and 3 bases from J, with 7 bases in between. This CDR3 has 13 amino acids. The CDR3 loop reads CASSLGQGYEQYF. CDR3 sequence (DNA): TGTGCCAGCAGTTTAGGTCAGGGCTACGAGCAGTACTTC.

This chain joins TRBV6-5 and TRBJ1-2; 7 bases match TRBD1. CDR3 size: 15 residues. The V gene's germline CDR1 is MNHEY and CDR2 SVGAGI. The V gene end was trimmed by 6 bases and the J gene end by 4 bases; junction bases not matched to a gene: 11. In DNA, the CDR3 is TGTGCCAGCAGCTCGAGGGACAGTCGGGGCTATGGCTACACCTTC. Amino acids: CASSSRDSRGYGYTF.